This TCR beta chain was retrieved from a study of technical replicates of blood from several donors (dated by TCRdb to about 2017). Per the germline V gene, SNHLY is the CDR1 and FYNNEI is the CDR2. Deletion took 1 base off V and 2 bases off J, with a span of 16 bases between the germline ends. The CDR3 runs 17 amino acids, cysteine and phenylalanine included. CDR3 DNA only is kept here, 51 bases in frame from base 1. The receptor library was made with the immunoSEQ multiplex PCR assay. Not all clones reach the TCRdb copy of this immuneACCESS table, which keeps in-frame sequences only. Checked studies attribute under half of the gap to unresolved V genes and leave the rest unexplained. A total of about 75,000 clones appear in this sample, around 97% of them only once. Around 0.2% of the sample rests with the top ten. As to this clone: Its antigen specificity is not known. Nothing much larger sits one base from this clone, and base qualities are not available.

Material for sequencing was T cells isolated from PBMCs. The sequence derives from a human donor in good health. Here the chain combines TRBV2 and TRBJ2-3, with TRBD1 perhaps the D gene, on 6 matching bases. The CDR3 has the sequence CASSEGSKGVTTDTQYF. The DNA sequence follows: TGTGCCAGCAGTGAAGGCAGTAAGGGGGTAACCACAGATACGCAGTATTTT. The CDR3 plus the reference TRBV2 and TRBJ2-3 genes for the other parts give the full variable domain: EPEVTQTPSHQVTQMGQEVILRCVPISNHLYFYWYRQILGQKVEFLVSFYNNEISEKSEIFDDQFSVERPDGSNFTLKIRSTKLEDSAMYFCASSEGSKGVTTDTQYFGPGTRLTVL.